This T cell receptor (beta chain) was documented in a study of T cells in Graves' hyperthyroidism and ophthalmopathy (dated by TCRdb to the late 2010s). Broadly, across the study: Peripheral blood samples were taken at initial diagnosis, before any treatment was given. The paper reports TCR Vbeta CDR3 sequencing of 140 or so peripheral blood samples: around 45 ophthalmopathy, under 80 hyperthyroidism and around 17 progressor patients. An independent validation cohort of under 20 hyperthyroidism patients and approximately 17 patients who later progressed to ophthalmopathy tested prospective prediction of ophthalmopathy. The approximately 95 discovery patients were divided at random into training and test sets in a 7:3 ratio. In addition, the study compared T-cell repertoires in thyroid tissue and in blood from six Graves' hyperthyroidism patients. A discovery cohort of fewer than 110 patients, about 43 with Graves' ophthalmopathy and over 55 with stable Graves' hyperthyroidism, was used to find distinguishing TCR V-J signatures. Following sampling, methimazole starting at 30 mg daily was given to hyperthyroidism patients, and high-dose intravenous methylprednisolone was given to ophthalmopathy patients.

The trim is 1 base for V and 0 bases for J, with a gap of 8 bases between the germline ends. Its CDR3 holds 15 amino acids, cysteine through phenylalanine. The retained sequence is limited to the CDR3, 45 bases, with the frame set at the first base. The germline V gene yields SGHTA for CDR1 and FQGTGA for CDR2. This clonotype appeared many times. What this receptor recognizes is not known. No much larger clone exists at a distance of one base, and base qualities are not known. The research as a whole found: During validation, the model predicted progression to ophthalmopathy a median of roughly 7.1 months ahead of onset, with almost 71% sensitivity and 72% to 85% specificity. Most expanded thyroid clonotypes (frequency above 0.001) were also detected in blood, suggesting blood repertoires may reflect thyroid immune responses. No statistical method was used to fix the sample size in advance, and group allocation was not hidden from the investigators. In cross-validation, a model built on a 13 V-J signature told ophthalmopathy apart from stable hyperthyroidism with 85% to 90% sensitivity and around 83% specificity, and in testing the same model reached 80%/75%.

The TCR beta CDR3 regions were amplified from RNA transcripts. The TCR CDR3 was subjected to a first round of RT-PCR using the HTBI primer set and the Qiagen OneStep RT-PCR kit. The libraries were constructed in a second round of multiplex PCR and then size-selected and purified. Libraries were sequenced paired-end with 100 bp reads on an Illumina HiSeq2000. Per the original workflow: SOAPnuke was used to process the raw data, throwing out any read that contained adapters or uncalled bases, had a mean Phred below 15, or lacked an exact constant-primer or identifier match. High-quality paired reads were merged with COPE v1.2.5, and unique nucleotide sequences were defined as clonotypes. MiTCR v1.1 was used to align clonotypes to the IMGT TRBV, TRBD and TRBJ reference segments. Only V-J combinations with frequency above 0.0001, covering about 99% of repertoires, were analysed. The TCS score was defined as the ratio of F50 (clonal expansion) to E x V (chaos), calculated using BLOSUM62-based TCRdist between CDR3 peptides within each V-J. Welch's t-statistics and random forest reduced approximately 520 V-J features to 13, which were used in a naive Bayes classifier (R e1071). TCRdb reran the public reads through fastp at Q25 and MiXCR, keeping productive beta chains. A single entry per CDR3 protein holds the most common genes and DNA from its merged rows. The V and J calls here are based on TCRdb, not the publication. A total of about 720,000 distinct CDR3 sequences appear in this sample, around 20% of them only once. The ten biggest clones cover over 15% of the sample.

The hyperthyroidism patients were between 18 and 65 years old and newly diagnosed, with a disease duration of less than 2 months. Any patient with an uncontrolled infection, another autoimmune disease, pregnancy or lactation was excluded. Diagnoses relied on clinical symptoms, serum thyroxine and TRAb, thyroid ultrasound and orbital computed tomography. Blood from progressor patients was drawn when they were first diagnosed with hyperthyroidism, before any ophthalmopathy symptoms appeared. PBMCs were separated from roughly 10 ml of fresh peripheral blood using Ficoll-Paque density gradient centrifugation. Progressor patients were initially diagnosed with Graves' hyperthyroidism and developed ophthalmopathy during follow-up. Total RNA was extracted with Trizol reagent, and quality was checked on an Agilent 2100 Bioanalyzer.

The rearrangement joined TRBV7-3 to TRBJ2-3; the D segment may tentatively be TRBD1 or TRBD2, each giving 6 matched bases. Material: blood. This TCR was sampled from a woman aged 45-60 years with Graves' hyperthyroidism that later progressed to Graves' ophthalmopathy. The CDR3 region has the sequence CASSLRGASTDTQYF. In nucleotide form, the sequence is TGTGCCAGCAGCTTAAGGGGGGCGAGCACAGATACGCAGTATTTT.